This T cell receptor beta chain was captured in a study of OX40 agonist ivuxolimab in advanced cancers. Study summary: As their treatment, patients were administered ivuxolimab, an agonistic anti-OX40 (CD134) antibody. The study's findings and limits: There was clonal expansion of CD4+ and CD8+ blood T cells by week 6 at 0.1 to 3.0 mg/kg.

Worth noting for this clone: What it binds is not known.

The table came from immunoSEQ multiplex PCR; TCRdb's copy has only in-frame clones and leaves some out. The table shows roughly 70,000 clones, with around 80% occurring only once. The germline CDR1 and CDR2 sequences are KGHSH and LQKENI. After removal of 3 bases from V and 0 bases from J, the junction contained 10 bases not matched to a gene. The CDR3 loop spans 19 amino acids. The chain uses TRBV18 and TRBJ2-1; 11 bases are a match to TRBD2. The TCR was taken from an adult with an advanced solid tumor such as melanoma, head and neck, liver or kidney cancer. Here the sequenced sample was CD4+ or CD8+ T cells sorted from blood, taken in a trial of the OX40 agonist ivuxolimab. The CDR3 reads CASSPAGTSGGSSYNEQFF. Written as DNA, the CDR3 is TGTGCCAGCTCACCTGCAGGGACTAGCGGAGGGAGCTCCTACAATGAGCAGTTCTTC.